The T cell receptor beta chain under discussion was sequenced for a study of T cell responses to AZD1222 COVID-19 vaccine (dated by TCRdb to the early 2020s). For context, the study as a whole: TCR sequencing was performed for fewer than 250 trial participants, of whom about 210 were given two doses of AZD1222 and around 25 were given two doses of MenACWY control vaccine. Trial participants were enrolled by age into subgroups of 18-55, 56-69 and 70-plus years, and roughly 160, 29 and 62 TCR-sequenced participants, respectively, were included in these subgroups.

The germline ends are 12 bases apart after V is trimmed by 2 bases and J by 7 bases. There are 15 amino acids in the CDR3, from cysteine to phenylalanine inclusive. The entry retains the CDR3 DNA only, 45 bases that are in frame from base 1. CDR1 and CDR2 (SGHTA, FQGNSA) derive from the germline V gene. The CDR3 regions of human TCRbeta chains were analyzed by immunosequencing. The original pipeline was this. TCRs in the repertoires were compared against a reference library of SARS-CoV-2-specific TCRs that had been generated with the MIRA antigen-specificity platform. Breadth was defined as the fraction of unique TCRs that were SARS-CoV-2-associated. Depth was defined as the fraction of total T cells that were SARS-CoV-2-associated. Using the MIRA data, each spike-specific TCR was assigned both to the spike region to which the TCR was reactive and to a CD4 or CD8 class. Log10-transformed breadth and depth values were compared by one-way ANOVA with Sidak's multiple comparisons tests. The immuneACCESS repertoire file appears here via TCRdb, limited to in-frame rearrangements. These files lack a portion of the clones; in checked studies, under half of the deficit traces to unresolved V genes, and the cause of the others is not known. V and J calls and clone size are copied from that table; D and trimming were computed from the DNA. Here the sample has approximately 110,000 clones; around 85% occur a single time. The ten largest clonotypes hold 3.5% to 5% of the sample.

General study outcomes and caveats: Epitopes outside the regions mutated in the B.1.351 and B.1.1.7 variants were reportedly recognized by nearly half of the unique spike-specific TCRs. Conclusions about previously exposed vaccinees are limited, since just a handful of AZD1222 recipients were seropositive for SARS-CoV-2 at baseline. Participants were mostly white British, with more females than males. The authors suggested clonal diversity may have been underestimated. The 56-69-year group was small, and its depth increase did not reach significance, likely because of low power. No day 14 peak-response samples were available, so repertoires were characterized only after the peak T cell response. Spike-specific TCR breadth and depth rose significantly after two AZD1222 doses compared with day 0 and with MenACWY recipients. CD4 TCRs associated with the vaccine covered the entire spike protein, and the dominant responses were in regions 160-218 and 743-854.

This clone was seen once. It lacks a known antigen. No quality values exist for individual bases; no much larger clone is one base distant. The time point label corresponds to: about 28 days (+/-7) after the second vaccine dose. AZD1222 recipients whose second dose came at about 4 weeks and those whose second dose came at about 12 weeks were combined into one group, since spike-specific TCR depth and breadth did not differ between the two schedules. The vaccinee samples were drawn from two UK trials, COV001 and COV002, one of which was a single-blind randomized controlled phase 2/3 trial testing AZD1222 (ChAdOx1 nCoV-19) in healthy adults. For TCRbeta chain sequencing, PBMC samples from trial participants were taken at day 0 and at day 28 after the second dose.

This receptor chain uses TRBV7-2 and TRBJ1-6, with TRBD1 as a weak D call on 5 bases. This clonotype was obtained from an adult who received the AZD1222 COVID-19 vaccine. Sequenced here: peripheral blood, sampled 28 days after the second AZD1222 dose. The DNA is TGTGCCAGCAGCTTAACAGAGGGACGAAATTCACCCCTCCACTTT. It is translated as CASSLTEGRNSPLHF.